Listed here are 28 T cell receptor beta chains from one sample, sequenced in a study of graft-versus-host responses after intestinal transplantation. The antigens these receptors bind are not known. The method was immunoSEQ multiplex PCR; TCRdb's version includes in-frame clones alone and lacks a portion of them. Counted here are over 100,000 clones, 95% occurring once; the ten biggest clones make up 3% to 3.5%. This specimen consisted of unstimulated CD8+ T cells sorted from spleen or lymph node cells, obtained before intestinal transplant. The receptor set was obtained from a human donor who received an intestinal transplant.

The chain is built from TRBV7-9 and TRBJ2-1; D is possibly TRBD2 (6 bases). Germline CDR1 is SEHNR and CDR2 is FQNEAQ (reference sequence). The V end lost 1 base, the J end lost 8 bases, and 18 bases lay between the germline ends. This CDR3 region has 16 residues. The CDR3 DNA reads TGTGCCAGCAGCTTAGGTAGCGGCCCTACCGGTGATGAGCAGTTCTTC. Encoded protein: CASSLGSGPTGDEQFF.

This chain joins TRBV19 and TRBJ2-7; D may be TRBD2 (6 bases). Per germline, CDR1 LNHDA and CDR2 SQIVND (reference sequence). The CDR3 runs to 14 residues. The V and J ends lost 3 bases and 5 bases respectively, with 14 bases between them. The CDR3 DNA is TGTGCCAGTAGTATGAGGGCCGGGAGCGACGAGCAGTACTTC. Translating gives CASSMRAGSDEQYF.

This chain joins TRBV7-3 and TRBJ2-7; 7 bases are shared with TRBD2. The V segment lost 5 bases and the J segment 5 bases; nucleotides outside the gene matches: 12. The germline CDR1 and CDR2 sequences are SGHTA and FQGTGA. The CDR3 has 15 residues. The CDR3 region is CASSLEPGTIDEQYF. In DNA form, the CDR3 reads TGTGCCAGCAGCCTCGAACCCGGGACTATCGACGAGCAGTACTTC. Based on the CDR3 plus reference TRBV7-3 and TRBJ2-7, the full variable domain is GAGVSQTPSNKVTEKGKYVELRCDPISGHTALYWYRQSLGQGPEFLIYFQGTGAADDSGLPNDRFFAVRPEGSVSTLKIQRTERGDSAVYLCASSLEPGTIDEQYFGPGTRLTVT.

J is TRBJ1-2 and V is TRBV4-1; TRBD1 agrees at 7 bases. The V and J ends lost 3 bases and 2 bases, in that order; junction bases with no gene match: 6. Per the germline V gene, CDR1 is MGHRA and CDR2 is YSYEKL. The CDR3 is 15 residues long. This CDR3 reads CASSQEGQTNYGYTF. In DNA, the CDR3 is TGCGCCAGCAGCCAGGAGGGACAGACCAACTATGGCTACACCTTC.

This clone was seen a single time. CDR3 in DNA: TGTGCCAGCAGCGGGACCCGGGACGCAGATACGCAGTATTTT. As protein: CASSGTRDADTQYF. The genes are TRBV9 and TRBJ2-3; D is possibly TRBD1 or TRBD2 (5 bases each). The germline V gene encodes CDR1 SGDLS and CDR2 YYNGEE. This CDR3 has 14 residues. V dropped 3 bases and J dropped 4 bases, with 12 bases sitting between them.

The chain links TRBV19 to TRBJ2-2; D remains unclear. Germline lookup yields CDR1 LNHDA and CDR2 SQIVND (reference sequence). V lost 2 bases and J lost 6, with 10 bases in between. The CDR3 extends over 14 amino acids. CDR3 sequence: CASSIISASGELFF. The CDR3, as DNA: TGTGCCAGTAGTATAATATCGGCCTCCGGGGAGCTGTTTTTT.

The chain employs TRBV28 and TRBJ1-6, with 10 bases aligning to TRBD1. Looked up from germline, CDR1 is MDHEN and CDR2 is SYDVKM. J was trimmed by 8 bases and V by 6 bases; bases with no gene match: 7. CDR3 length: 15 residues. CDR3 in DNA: TGTGCCAGCAGGGAAGTGGGACAGGGGTATTCACCCCTCCACTTT. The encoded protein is CASREVGQGYSPLHF.

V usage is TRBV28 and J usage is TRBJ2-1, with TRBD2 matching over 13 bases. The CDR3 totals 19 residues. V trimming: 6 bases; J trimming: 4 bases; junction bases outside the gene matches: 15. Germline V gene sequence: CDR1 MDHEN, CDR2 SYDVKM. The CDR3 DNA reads TGTGCCAGCAGCCACTTACTAGCGGGAGGGCCAGATGATTACAATGAGCAGTTCTTC. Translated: CASSHLLAGGPDDYNEQFF.

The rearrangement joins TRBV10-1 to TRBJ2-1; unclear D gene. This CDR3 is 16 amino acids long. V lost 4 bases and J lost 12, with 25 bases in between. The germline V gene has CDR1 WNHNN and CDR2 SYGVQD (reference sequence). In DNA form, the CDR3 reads TGCGCCAGCAGTGTAACCCTCCCAGAGACGTCATTTGCGCAGTTCTTC. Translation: CASSVTLPETSFAQFF.

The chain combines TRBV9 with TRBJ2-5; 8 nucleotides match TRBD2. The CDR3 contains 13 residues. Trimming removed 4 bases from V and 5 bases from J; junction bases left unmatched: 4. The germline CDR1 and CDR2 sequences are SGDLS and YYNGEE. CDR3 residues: CASSSGSTETQYF. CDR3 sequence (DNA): TGTGCCAGCAGCAGCGGGAGTACGGAGACCCAGTACTTC.

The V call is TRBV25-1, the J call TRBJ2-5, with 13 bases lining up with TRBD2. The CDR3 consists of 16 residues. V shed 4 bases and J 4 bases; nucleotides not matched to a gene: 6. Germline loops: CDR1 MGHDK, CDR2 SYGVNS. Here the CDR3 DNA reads TGTGCCAGCAGTGGTAAACTAGCGGGAGGGCGAGAGACCCAGTACTTC. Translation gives CASSGKLAGGRETQYF. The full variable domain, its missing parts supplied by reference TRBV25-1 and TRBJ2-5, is EADIYQTPRYLVIGTGKKITLECSQTMGHDKMYWYQQDPGMELHLIHYSYGVNSTEKGDLSSESTVSRIRTEHFPLTLESARPSHTSQYLCASSGKLAGGRETQYFGPGTRLLVL.

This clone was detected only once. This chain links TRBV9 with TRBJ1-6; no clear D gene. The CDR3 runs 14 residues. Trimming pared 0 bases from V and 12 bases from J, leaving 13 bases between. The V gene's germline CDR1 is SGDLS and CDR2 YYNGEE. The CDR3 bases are TGTGCCAGCAGCGTAGGGACGGCCCCACAACCCCTCCACTTT. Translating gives CASSVGTAPQPLHF.

The CDR3 region is CASRNFGTGAHEQYF. The CDR3 DNA is TGTGCCAGCAGGAACTTCGGGACAGGAGCTCACGAGCAGTACTTC. The chain carries TRBV7-2 and TRBJ2-7, with 8 bases fitting TRBD1. The germline V gene encodes CDR1 SGHTA and CDR2 FQGNSA. The trim removed 6 bases at V and 5 bases at J, leaving 12 bases unmatched. The CDR3 spans 15 residues.

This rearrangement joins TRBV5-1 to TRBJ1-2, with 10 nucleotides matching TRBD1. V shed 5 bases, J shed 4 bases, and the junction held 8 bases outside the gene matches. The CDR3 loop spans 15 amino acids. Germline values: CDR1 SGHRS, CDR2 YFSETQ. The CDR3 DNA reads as TGCGCCAGCAGGGGACAGGGGACGTTTAGCTATGGCTACACCTTC. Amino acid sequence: CASRGQGTFSYGYTF.

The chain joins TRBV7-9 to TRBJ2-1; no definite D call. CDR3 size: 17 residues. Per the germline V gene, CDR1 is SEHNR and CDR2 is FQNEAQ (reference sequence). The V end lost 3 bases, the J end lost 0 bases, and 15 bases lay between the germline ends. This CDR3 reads CASSFQIVWSSYNEQFF. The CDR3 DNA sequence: TGTGCCAGCAGCTTCCAGATCGTTTGGAGCTCCTACAATGAGCAGTTCTTC.

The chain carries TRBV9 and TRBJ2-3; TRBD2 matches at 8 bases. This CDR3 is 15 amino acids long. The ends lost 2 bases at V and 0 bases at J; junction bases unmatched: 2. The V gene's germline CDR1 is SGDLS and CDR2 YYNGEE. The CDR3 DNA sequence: TGTGCCAGCAGCGTCGGGACTAGTAGCACAGATACGCAGTATTTT. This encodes CASSVGTSSTDTQYF.

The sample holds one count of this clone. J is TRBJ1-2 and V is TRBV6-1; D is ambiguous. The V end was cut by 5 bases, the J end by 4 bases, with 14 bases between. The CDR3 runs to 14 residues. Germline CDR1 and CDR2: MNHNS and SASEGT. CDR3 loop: CASSHIASGYGYTF. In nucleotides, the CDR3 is TGTGCCAGCAGTCATATTGCGTCTGGCTATGGCTACACCTTC.

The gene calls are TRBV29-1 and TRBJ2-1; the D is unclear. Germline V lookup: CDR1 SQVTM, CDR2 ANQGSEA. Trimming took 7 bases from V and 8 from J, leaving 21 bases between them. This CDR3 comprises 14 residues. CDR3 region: CSAPYGVTRDEQFF. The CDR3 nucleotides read TGCAGCGCCCCCTACGGTGTCACTCGCGATGAGCAGTTCTTC.

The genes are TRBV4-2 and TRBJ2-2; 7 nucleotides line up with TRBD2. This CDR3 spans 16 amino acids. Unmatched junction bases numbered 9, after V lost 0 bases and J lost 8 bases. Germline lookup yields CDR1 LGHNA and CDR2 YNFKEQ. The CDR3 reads CASSQDPGEGSGELFF. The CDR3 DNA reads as TGTGCCAGCAGCCAAGATCCGGGGGAGGGCTCTGGGGAGCTGTTTTTT.

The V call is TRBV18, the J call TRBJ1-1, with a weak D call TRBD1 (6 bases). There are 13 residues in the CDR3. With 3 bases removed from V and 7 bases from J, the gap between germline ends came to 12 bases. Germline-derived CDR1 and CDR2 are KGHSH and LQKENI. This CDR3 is CASSPTGNIEAFF. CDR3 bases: TGTGCCAGCTCACCGACAGGCAATATTGAAGCTTTCTTT.

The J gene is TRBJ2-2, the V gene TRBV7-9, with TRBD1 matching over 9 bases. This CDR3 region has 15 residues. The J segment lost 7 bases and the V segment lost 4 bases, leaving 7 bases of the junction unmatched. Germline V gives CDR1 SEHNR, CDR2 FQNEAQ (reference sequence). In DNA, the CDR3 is TGTGCCAGCAGCTCTGCTTGGACAGGGGACGGGGAGCTGTTTTTT. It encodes CASSSAWTGDGELFF.

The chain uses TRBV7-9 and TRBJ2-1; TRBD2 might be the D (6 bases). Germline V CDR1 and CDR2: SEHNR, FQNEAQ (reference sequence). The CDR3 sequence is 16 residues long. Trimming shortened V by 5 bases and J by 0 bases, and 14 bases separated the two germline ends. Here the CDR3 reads CASSAGLLSSYNEQFF. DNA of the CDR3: TGTGCCAGCAGCGCGGGACTTCTGAGCTCCTACAATGAGCAGTTCTTC.

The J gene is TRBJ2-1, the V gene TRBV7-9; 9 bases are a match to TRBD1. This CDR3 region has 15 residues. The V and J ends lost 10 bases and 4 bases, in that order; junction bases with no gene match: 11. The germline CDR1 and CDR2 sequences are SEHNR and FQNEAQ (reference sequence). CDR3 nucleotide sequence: TGTGCCACCCTCAGGGACAGGGATAGTTACAATGAGCAGTTCTTC. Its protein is CATLRDRDSYNEQFF.

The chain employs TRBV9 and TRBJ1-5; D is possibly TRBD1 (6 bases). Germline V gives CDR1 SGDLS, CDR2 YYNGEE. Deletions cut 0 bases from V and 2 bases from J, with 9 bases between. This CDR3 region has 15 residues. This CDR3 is CASSVARGGNQPQHF. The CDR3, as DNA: TGTGCCAGCAGCGTAGCCAGGGGTGGCAATCAGCCCCAGCATTTT.

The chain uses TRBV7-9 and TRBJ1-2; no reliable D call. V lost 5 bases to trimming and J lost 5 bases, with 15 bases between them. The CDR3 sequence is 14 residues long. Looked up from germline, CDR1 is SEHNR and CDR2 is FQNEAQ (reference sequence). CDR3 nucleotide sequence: TGTGCCAGCAGCCGCCCTGGGAGTTATTATGGCTACACCTTC. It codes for CASSRPGSYYGYTF.

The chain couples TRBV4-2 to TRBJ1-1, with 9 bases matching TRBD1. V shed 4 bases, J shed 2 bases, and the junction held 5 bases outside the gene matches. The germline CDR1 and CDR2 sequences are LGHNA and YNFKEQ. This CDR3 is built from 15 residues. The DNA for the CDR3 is TGTGCCAGCAGCCCCCAGGGACAGGGTAACACTGAAGCTTTCTTT. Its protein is CASSPQGQGNTEAFF.

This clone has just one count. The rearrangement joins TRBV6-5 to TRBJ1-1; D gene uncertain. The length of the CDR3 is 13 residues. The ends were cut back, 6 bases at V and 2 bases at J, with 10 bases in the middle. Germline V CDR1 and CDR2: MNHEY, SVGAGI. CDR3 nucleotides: TGTGCCAGCAGGGTAGGAGGAAACACTGAAGCTTTCTTT. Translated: CASRVGGNTEAFF.

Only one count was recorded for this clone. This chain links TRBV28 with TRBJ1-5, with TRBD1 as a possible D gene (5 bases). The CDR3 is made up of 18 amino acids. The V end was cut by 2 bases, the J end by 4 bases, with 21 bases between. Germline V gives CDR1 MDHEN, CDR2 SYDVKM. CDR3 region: CASSLDRGGERKNQPQHF. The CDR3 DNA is TGTGCCAGCAGTTTAGATCGGGGAGGGGAGAGGAAAAATCAGCCCCAGCATTTT.